The clone carrying this T cell receptor beta chain has just a few counts. This sample is drawn from a study of CD8+ T cells in alopecia areata. The sequencing template was cDNA reverse transcribed from extracted RNA. This table comes from immunoSEQ multiplex PCR, and its TCRdb copy is limited to in-frame clones, with some not included. The table records 60,000 to 90,000 clones, about 71% of them present only once. Per germline, CDR1 SEHNR and CDR2 FQNEAQ (reference sequence). The CDR3 runs to 13 residues. Trimming left V 4 bases short and J 3 bases short, with 9 bases between. Treatment: oral pan-JAK inhibitor, 5-10 mg twice daily. Those with alopecia areata gave lesional scalp punch biopsies and peripheral blood.

This sample comprised CD8+ T cells sorted from blood, obtained at week 24, from a patient treated with tofacitinib. This sequence joins TRBV7-9 and TRBJ1-1; D perhaps matches TRBD1 (6 bases). The TCR comes from a human donor with alopecia areata. CDR3: CASSWDIHTEAFF. For the CDR3, the DNA is TGTGCCAGCAGCTGGGACATCCACACTGAAGCTTTCTTT.